The 21 T cell receptor beta chains presented below share a single source sample, sequenced in a study of cytomegalovirus exposure and HLA in healthy donors. Vbeta (60) and Jbeta (13) primers were used in the PCR. Using immunoSEQ multiplex PCR, the repertoire was profiled, and TCRdb retains in-frame clones only, with some absent. This table has 120,000 to 150,000 clones, around 85% appearing once. The sequencing sample was made of PBMCs. These receptor sequences come from a woman in her twenties or thirties in good health and CMV-seronegative.

The J gene is TRBJ2-7, the V gene TRBV11-2; 7 bases fit TRBD2. Germline assignment: CDR1 SGHAT and CDR2 FQNNGV. V trimming: 2 bases; J trimming: 0 bases; junction bases outside the gene matches: 4. The CDR3 covers 15 residues. The CDR3 DNA sequence: TGTGCCAGCAGCTTATTGGGCGGGAGCTCCTACGAGCAGTACTTC. It is translated as CASSLLGGSSYEQYF.

This chain joins TRBV9 and TRBJ2-1; TRBD1 matches 12 bases. The CDR3 covers 15 residues. Germline V gene data show CDR1 as SGDLS and CDR2 as YYNGEE. Losses at the gene ends were 4 bases for V and 8 bases for J; bases not matched to a gene: 7. DNA of the CDR3: TGTGCCAGCAGCCCACCCGGGACAGGGGGCCATGAGCAGTTCTTC. Its translation is CASSPPGTGGHEQFF.

The chain employs TRBV10-3 and TRBJ2-7; 8 bases line up with TRBD2. The CDR3 is made up of 15 amino acids. The V segment lost 4 bases and the J segment 4 bases; nucleotides outside the gene matches: 9. CDR1 ENHRY and CDR2 SYGVKD come from the germline V gene. The CDR3 sequence is CAISGGTSGSYEQYF. The CDR3 DNA is TGTGCCATCAGTGGGGGAACTAGCGGCTCATACGAGCAGTACTTC.

The chain recombines TRBV19 with TRBJ1-3; D remains ambiguous. CDR1 is LNHDA, CDR2 SQIVND, per germline (reference sequence). The CDR3 runs 13 residues. The germline V and J ends were trimmed by 4 bases and 2 bases, with 6 bases remaining between them. The CDR3 loop is CASSTTAGNTIYF. The CDR3 DNA is TGTGCCAGTAGTACAACAGCTGGAAACACCATATATTTT.

V gene TRBV27 combines with J gene TRBJ1-2, with TRBD1 as a possible D gene (6 bases). CDR1 and CDR2 from the germline V gene are MNHEY and SMNVEV (reference sequence). CDR3 size: 13 residues. Trimming removed 3 bases from V and 7 bases from J, with 12 bases in between. For the CDR3, the DNA is TGTGCCAGCAGTTTCCGGGACAAACGTGGCTACACCTTC. Its translation is CASSFRDKRGYTF.

The chain recombines TRBV7-2 with TRBJ2-7; 7 bases fit TRBD1. Germline assignment: CDR1 SGHTA and CDR2 FQGNSA. The CDR3 contains 16 residues. Trimming at V came to 2 bases and at J to 5 bases, leaving 12 bases not matched to a gene. The CDR3 nucleotides are TGTGCCAGCAGCTTAACGGCGTCAGGGGGAAGGGACGAGCAGTACTTC. The encoded protein is CASSLTASGGRDEQYF.

The rearrangement links TRBV2 to TRBJ2-7; weak D call: TRBD1 (6 bases). CDR3 length: 12 amino acids. Trimming pared 8 bases from V and 4 bases from J, leaving 12 bases between. CDR1 and CDR2 (germline): SNHLY, FYNNEI. CDR3 in amino acids: CASLDRKYEQYF. CDR3 DNA sequence: TGTGCCAGCCTTGACAGGAAATACGAGCAGTACTTC. Full variable domain (missing parts from reference TRBV2 and TRBJ2-7): EPEVTQTPSHQVTQMGQEVILRCVPISNHLYFYWYRQILGQKVEFLVSFYNNEISEKSEIFDDQFSVERPDGSNFTLKIRSTKLEDSAMYFCASLDRKYEQYFGPGTRLTVT.

CDR3: CASSPDTASFTYEQYF. The CDR3 nucleotides are TGTGCCAGCAGCCCAGACACGGCTAGCTTCACCTACGAGCAGTACTTC. The rearrangement uses TRBV7-2 and TRBJ2-7; possibly TRBD2 for D (5 bases). Per germline, CDR1 SGHTA and CDR2 FQGNSA. Trimming took off 5 bases at V and 2 bases at J, with 19 bases between the two ends. This CDR3 region has 16 residues. Supplemented by reference TRBV7-2 and TRBJ2-7, the full variable domain reads GAGVSQSPSNKVTEKGKDVELRCDPISGHTALYWYRQSLGQGLEFLIYFQGNSAPDKSGLPSDRFSAERTGGSVSTLTIQRTQQEDSAVYLCASSPDTASFTYEQYFGPGTRLTVT.

This rearrangement joins TRBV27 to TRBJ1-6; D gene uncertain. Germline CDR1 and CDR2: MNHEY and SMNVEV (reference sequence). This CDR3 is 15 amino acids long. Trimming shortened V by 5 bases and J by 7 bases, and 15 bases separated the two germline ends. CDR3 nucleotides: TGTGCCAGCAGTGCTATGAAATACGCGAATTCACCCCTCCACTTT. Translated, it gives CASSAMKYANSPLHF.

CDR3 in amino acids: CASGRQPQHF. The CDR3 DNA sequence: TGTGCCAGCGGGAGACAGCCCCAGCATTTT. This chain uses TRBV27 with TRBJ1-5; unclear D gene. Germline V gene lookup returns CDR1 MNHEY and CDR2 SMNVEV (reference sequence). The CDR3 length is 10 residues. V lost 8 bases and J lost 7, with 6 bases in between.

V gene TRBV7-2 combines with J gene TRBJ2-7, with 10 nucleotides matching TRBD1. J gave up 7 bases and V 5 bases, and 14 bases lay outside the gene matches. Germline loops: CDR1 SGHTA, CDR2 FQGNSA. The CDR3 covers 16 residues. CDR3 coding DNA: TGTGCCAGCAGCCCCGACAGGGGGCGAAGTGGGGCGGAGCAGTACTTC. This gives the protein CASSPDRGRSGAEQYF.

J is TRBJ1-4 and V is TRBV2, with a weak D call TRBD1 (6 bases). CDR3 size: 16 residues. Germline lookup yields CDR1 SNHLY and CDR2 FYNNEI. Trimming stripped 4 bases from V and 8 bases from J, with 20 bases between. The CDR3 sequence: CASSVQGGGGNEKLFF. The CDR3 DNA reads TGTGCCAGCAGTGTACAGGGTGGAGGAGGTAACGAAAAACTGTTTTTT. The entire variable domain, with the rest obtained from reference TRBV2 and TRBJ1-4, is as follows: EPEVTQTPSHQVTQMGQEVILRCVPISNHLYFYWYRQILGQKVEFLVSFYNNEISEKSEIFDDQFSVERPDGSNFTLKIRSTKLEDSAMYFCASSVQGGGGNEKLFFGSGTQLSVL.

This clone was detected only once. V usage is TRBV6-1 and J usage is TRBJ1-2, with a possible D match to TRBD1 (5 bases). The CDR3 loop spans 14 amino acids. From germline, CDR1 is MNHNS and CDR2 SASEGT. With 6 bases removed from V and 8 bases from J, the gap between germline ends came to 19 bases. The CDR3 reads CASREPGGVGGYTF. DNA for the CDR3: TGTGCCAGCAGGGAGCCGGGGGGGGTGGGAGGCTACACCTTC.

This clone has a single count. The chain employs TRBV6-1 and TRBJ1-6, with D perhaps TRBD1 (6 bases). The CDR3 is 14 amino acids. V was shortened by 6 bases and J by 7 bases, with 13 bases between the two germline ends. CDR1 MNHNS and CDR2 SASEGT come from the germline V gene. The DNA of the CDR3 is TGTGCCAGCAGGGACAGCGACCGAAATTCACCCCTCCACTTT. This codes for CASRDSDRNSPLHF.

Ten or more counts support this clone. This chain connects TRBV6-1 to TRBJ2-7; 7 nucleotides agree with TRBD1. Germline lookup yields CDR1 MNHNS and CDR2 SASEGT. With V trimmed by 5 bases and J by 0 bases, 4 bases remained unmatched. There are 14 residues in the CDR3. The CDR3 region has the DNA TGTGCCAGCAGTATGGGACAGAGCTCCTACGAGCAGTACTTC. Translating it yields CASSMGQSSYEQYF.

The chain couples TRBV5-4 to TRBJ2-7; TRBD2 is a possible D gene (6 bases). The V end lost 2 bases, the J end lost 7 bases, and 10 bases lay between the germline ends. Per germline, CDR1 SGHNT and CDR2 YYREEE (reference sequence). CDR3 length: 12 amino acids. The CDR3 region has the DNA TGTGCCAGCAGCTTCGGACGGGGGGAGCAGTACTTC. Amino acid sequence: CASSFGRGEQYF.

The rearrangement uses TRBV10-3 and TRBJ2-5; 7 bases fit TRBD1. The length of the CDR3 is 14 residues. Per germline, CDR1 ENHRY and CDR2 SYGVKD. The V segment lost 4 bases and the J segment 3 bases; nucleotides outside the gene matches: 5. CDR3 sequence (DNA): TGTGCCATCAGTGTGACAGGGAGAGAAGAGACCCAGTACTTC. Translating it yields CAISVTGREETQYF.

This sequence joins TRBV23-1 and TRBJ1-1, with D hard to call. TRBV23-1 belongs to the ORF category, with a function that is uncertain. This CDR3 is 14 amino acids long. The ends were cut back, 4 bases at V and 4 bases at J, with 13 bases in the middle. The CDR3 DNA is TGCGCCAGCAGTCCCCGTAGCCGTCCCACTGAAGCTTTCTTT. Translated: CASSPRSRPTEAFF.

The chain is built from TRBV10-3 and TRBJ1-3; D remains unclear. Trimming pared 4 bases from V and 4 bases from J, leaving 20 bases between. The CDR3 runs to 17 residues. The germline V gene has CDR1 ENHRY and CDR2 SYGVKD. The CDR3 is CAISAVIDRGNGNTIYF. The DNA of the CDR3 is TGTGCCATCAGTGCTGTTATCGATCGGGGAAACGGAAACACCATATATTTT.

The chain recombines TRBV5-1 with TRBJ1-1, with 7 bases fitting TRBD1. With 8 bases clipped from V and 1 base from J, the junction kept 11 bases outside the gene matches. The CDR3 consists of 15 residues. Germline loops: CDR1 SGHRS, CDR2 YFSETQ. CDR3 DNA: TGCGCCAGTATGTCTACAGGGGCGGCGAACACTGAAGCTTTCTTT. Translating gives CASMSTGAANTEAFF.

The chain combines TRBV19 with TRBJ1-1, with D perhaps matching TRBD1 (6 bases). Germline lookup yields CDR1 LNHDA and CDR2 SQIVND (reference sequence). The CDR3 covers 14 residues. V was cut by 3 bases and J by 2 bases, with 10 bases left in between. The CDR3 spells CASSMRGTNTEAFF. CDR3 sequence (DNA): TGTGCCAGTAGTATGAGGGGGACCAACACTGAAGCTTTCTTT.